The rows below give T cell receptor beta chains drawn from one sample of a study of ipilimumab plus nivolumab after autologous stem cell transplantation. Here immunoSEQ multiplex PCR was the method, and the copy in TCRdb shows in-frame clones only, minus some. The sample lists around 84,000 clones, approximately 86% seen once, with roughly 2% in the top ten. The sequencing used PBMCs, collected in a trial of ipilimumab plus nivolumab as post-transplant consolidation. These receptor sequences come from a male donor with diffuse large B-cell lymphoma. Both conserved end residues are part of each CDR3. Fields, in order: CDR3 protein, CDR3 DNA, V gene, D gene, clone size, J gene. The D gene is left open where the match is weak. Clone size is not always given. Where it is, it says once, few, many or a class for expanded clones.

CASSAGLGGYTF TGTGCCAGTAGCGCGGGCCTCGGAGGCTACACCTTC TRBV19 NA once TRBJ1-2
CASRIQGQNTEAFF TGTGCCAGCAGGATTCAGGGACAGAACACTGAAGCTTTCTTT TRBV6-1 NA NA TRBJ1-1
CASSLAGGLAGDTGELFF TGTGCCAGCAGCTTAGCGGGTGGACTAGCGGGGGACACCGGGGAGCTGTTTTTT TRBV7-6 TRBD2 once TRBJ2-2
CASSWTGYNEKLFF TGCGCCAGCAGTTGGACAGGGTACAATGAAAAACTGTTTTTT TRBV10-2 TRBD1 NA TRBJ1-4
CASSRGPEAFF TGTGCCAGCAGCCGGGGGCCTGAAGCTTTCTTT TRBV7-9 NA NA TRBJ1-1
CASRKEYSGNTIYF TGTGCCAGCAGAAAGGAATACTCTGGAAACACCATATATTTT TRBV2 NA NA TRBJ1-3
CASSYRPPGPNQPQHF TGTGCCAGCAGTTACCGCCCTCCGGGCCCAAATCAGCCCCAGCATTTT TRBV6-6 NA NA TRBJ1-5
CASSENGAGSGNTIYF TGTGCCAGCAGTGAGAATGGGGCAGGCTCTGGAAACACCATATATTTT TRBV2 NA NA TRBJ1-3
CASSLEGRPGNTIYF TGCGCCAGCAGCTTGGAGGGGCGTCCTGGAAACACCATATATTTT TRBV5-1 NA NA TRBJ1-3
CSVEGTRGTLYGYTF TGCAGCGTTGAGGGAACAAGGGGCACCCTATATGGCTACACCTTC TRBV29-1 NA NA TRBJ1-2
CASSLAGGGLLYEQYF TGTGCCAGCAGCTTGGCTGGCGGGGGATTGTTATACGAGCAGTACTTC TRBV5-6 TRBD2 NA TRBJ2-7
CASSQDPGNGYTF TGCGCCAGCAGCCAAGATCCAGGGAACGGCTACACCTTC TRBV4-3 NA NA TRBJ1-2
CASSGPQDRDEQYF TGTGCCAGCAGTGGGCCCCAGGACAGGGACGAGCAGTACTTC TRBV2 TRBD1 NA TRBJ2-7
CASSEREGTVNSNQPQHF TGTGCCAGCAGTGAAAGGGAGGGGACAGTTAATAGCAATCAGCCCCAGCATTTT TRBV6-1 TRBD1 NA TRBJ1-5
CASTVGDYTQYF TGTGCCAGCACCGTCGGAGACTATACGCAGTATTTT TRBV6-1 NA NA TRBJ2-3
CAWSETRDREDTIYF TGTGCCTGGAGCGAGACCCGGGACAGGGAGGACACCATATATTTT TRBV30 TRBD1 NA TRBJ1-3
CASSQDTRDTEAFF TGTGCCAGCAGCCAAGATACAAGGGACACTGAAGCTTTCTTT TRBV4-2 NA few TRBJ1-1
CASRGVFRNTEAFF TGTGCCAGCCGAGGGGTCTTCCGAAACACTGAAGCTTTCTTT TRBV18 NA few TRBJ1-1
CASSPWDSQETQYF TGTGCCAGCAGCCCATGGGACTCACAAGAGACCCAGTACTTC TRBV4-2 NA few TRBJ2-5